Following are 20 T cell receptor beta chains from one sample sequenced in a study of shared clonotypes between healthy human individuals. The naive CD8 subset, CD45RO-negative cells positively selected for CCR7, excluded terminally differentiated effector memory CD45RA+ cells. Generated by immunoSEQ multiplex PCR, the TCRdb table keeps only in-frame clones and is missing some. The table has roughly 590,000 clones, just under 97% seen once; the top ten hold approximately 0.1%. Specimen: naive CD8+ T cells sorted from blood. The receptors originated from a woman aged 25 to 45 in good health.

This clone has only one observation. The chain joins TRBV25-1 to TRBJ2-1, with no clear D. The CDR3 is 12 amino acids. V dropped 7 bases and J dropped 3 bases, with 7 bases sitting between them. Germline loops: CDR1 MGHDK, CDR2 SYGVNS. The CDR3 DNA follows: TGTGCCAGCATGGTCGGCTACAATGAGCAGTTCTTC. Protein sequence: CASMVGYNEQFF.

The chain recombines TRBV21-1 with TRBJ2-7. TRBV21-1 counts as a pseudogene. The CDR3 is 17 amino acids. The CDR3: CASSKKGSTTDIYEQYF. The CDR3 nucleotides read TGTGCCAGCAGCAAAAAAGGAAGCACTACCGACATCTACGAGCAGTACTTC.

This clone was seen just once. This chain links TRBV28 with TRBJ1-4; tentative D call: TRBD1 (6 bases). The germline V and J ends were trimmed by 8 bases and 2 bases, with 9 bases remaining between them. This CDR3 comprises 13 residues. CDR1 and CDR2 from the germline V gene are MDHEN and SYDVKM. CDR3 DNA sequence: TGTGCCAGCTTACAGGGTACTAATGAAAAACTGTTTTTT. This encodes CASLQGTNEKLFF. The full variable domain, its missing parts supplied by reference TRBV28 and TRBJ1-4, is DVKVTQSSRYLVKRTGEKVFLECVQDMDHENMFWYRQDPGLGLRLIYFSYDVKMKEKGDIPEGYSVSREKKERFSLILESASTNQTSMYLCASLQGTNEKLFFGSGTQLSVL.

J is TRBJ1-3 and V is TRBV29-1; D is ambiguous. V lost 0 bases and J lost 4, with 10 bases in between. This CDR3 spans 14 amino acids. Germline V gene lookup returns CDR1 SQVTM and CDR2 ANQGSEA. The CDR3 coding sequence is TGCAGCGTTGAAGAGGGGTTTGGGGGAAACACCATATATTTT. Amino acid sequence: CSVEEGFGGNTIYF. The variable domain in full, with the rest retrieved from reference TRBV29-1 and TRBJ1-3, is SAVISQKPSRDICQRGTSLTIQCQVDSQVTMMFWYRQQPGQSLTLIATANQGSEATYESGFVIDKFPISRPNLTFSTLTVSNMSPEDSSIYLCSVEEGFGGNTIYFGEGSWLTVV.

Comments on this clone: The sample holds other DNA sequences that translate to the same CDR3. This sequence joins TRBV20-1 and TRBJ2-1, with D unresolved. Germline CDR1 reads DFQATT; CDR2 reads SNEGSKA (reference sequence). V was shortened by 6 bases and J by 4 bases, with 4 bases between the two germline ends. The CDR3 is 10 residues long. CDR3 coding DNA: TGCAGTGCCGGGTACAATGAGCAGTTCTTC. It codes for CSAGYNEQFF.

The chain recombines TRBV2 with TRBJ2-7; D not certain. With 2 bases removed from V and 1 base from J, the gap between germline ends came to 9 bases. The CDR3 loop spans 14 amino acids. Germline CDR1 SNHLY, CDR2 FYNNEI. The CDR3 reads CASSEIGGSYEQYF. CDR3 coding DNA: TGTGCCAGCAGTGAAATTGGTGGGTCCTACGAGCAGTACTTC.

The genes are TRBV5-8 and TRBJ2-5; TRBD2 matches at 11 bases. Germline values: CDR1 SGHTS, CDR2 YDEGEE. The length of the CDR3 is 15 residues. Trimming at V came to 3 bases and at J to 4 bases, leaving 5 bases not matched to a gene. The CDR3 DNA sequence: TGTGCCAGCAGCTCCAGACTAGCGGGAAGAGAGACCCAGTACTTC. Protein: CASSSRLAGRETQYF.

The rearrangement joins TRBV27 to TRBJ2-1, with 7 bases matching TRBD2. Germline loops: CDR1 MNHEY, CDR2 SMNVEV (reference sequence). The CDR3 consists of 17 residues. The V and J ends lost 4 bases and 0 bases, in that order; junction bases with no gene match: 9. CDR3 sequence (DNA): TGTGCCAGCAGTTCCGACAGCGGGATAAGCTCCTACAATGAGCAGTTCTTC. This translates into CASSSDSGISSYNEQFF.

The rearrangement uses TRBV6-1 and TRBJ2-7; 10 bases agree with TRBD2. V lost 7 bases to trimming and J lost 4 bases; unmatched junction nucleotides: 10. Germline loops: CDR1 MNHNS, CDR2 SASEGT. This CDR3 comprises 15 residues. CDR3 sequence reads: CASTLPSGGTYEQYF. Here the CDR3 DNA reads TGTGCCAGCACCCTTCCTAGCGGGGGTACGTACGAGCAGTACTTC.

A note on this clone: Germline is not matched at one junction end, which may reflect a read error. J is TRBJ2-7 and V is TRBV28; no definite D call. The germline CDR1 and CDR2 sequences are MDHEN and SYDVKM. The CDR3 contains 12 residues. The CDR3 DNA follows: TGTGCCAGCAGTTTATCCTCCTTCGAGCAGTACTTC. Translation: CASSLSSFEQYF.

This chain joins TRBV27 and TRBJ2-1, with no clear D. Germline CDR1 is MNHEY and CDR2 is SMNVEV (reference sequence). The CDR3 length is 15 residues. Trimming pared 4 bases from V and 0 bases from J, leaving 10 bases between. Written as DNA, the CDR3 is TGTGCCAGCAGTTCCAGCAGAATCTCCTACAATGAGCAGTTCTTC. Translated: CASSSSRISYNEQFF.

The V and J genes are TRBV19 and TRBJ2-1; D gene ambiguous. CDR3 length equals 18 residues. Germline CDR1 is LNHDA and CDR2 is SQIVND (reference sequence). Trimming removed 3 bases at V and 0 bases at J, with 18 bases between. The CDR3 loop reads CASSIITRGRTSYNEQFF. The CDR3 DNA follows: TGTGCCAGTAGTATTATTACTCGTGGTCGAACCTCCTACAATGAGCAGTTCTTC. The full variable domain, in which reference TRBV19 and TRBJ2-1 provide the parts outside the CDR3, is DGGITQSPKYLFRKEGQNVTLSCEQNLNHDAMYWYRQDPGQGLRLIYYSQIVNDFQKGDIAEGYSVSREKKESFPLTVTSAQKNPTAFYLCASSIITRGRTSYNEQFFGPGTRLTVL.

DNA of the CDR3: TGTGCCAGCAGCTCCGGGCCTTCTAACTATGGCTACACCTTC. Encoded protein: CASSSGPSNYGYTF. V gene TRBV11-1 combines with J gene TRBJ1-2, with no clear D. The ends were cut back, 4 bases at V and 0 bases at J, with 9 bases in the middle. The CDR3 length is 14 residues. Germline V gene data show CDR1 as SGHAT and CDR2 as FQDESV (reference sequence).

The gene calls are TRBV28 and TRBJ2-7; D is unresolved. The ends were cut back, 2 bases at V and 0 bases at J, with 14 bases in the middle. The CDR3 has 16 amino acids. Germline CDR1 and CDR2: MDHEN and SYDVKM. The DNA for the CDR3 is TGTGCCAGCAGTTTACTATCAGTCTGGAGCTCCTACGAGCAGTACTTC. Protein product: CASSLLSVWSSYEQYF.

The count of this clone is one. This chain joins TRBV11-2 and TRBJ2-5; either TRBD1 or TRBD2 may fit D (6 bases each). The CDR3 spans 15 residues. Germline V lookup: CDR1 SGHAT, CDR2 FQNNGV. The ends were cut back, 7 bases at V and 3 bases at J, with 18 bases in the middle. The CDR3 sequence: CASTGGGFGEETQYF. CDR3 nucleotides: TGTGCCAGCACCGGGGGCGGTTTTGGGGAAGAGACCCAGTACTTC.

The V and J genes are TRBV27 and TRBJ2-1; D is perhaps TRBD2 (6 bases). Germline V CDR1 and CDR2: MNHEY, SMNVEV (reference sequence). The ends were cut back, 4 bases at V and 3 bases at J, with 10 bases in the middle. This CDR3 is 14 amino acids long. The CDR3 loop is CASSWGDLYNEQFF. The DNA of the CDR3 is TGTGCCAGCAGTTGGGGGGACCTCTACAATGAGCAGTTCTTC.

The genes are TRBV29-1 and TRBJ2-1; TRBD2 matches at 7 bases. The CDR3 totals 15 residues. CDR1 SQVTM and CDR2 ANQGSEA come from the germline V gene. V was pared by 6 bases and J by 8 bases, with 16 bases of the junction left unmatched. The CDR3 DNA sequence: TGCAGCGTCATGGGAGGGAGGGCCCCCGTCGATGAGCAGTTCTTC. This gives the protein CSVMGGRAPVDEQFF.

The CDR3 is CASSWERLGDTQYF. The CDR3 bases are TGTGCCAGCAGCTGGGAACGCCTAGGGGATACGCAGTATTTT. The chain has TRBV11-2 and TRBJ2-3; D unclear. The CDR3 covers 14 residues. Germline CDR1 and CDR2: SGHAT and FQNNGV. V was clipped by 4 bases and J by 6 bases, with 14 bases between them.

This CDR3 reads CASRPGGLNQETQYF. CDR3 coding DNA: TGTGCCAGTAGGCCAGGGGGCTTAAACCAAGAGACCCAGTACTTC. This rearrangement joins TRBV19 to TRBJ2-5; 8 bases fit TRBD1. J was trimmed by 0 bases and V by 6 bases; bases with no gene match: 6. CDR3 length: 15 residues. CDR1 LNHDA and CDR2 SQIVND come from the germline V gene (reference sequence). Filled out from reference TRBV19 and TRBJ2-5, the complete variable domain reads DGGITQSPKYLFRKEGQNVTLSCEQNLNHDAMYWYRQDPGQGLRLIYYSQIVNDFQKGDIAEGYSVSREKKESFPLTVTSAQKNPTAFYLCASRPGGLNQETQYFGPGTRLLVL.

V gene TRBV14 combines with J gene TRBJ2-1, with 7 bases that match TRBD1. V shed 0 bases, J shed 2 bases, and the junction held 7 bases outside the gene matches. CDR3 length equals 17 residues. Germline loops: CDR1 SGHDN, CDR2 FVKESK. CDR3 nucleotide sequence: TGTGCCAGCAGCCAAGACTACTGGACAGGAGCCTACAATGAGCAGTTCTTC. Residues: CASSQDYWTGAYNEQFF.